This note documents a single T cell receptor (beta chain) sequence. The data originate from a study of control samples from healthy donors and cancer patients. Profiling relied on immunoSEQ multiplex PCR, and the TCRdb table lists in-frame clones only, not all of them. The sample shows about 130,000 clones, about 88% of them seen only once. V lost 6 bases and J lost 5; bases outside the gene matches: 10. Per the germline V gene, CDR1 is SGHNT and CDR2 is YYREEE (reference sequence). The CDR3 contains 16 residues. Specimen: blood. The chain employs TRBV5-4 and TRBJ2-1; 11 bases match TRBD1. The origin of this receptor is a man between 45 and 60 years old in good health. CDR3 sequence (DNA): TGTGCCAGCACCTATACGGACAGGGGGCCCCACAATGAGCAGTTCTTC. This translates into CASTYTDRGPHNEQFF.